This entry describes one T cell receptor (beta chain). The source of the sample is a study of shared T cell receptors in the human thymus. CDR1 is SEHNR and CDR2 is FQNEAQ in the germline V gene (reference sequence). CDR3 length equals 14 residues. Unmatched junction bases numbered 0, after V lost 0 bases and J lost 3 bases. Generated by immunoSEQ multiplex PCR, the TCRdb table keeps only in-frame clones and is missing some. The repertoire holds about 660,000 clones, roughly 90% seen once, with 0.01% in the top ten. This same sample was also taken into another study, of human thymus T cells.

The receptor's source is a boy in the first two years of life with a congenital heart defect. Sequenced material: thymocytes. The V call is TRBV7-9, the J call TRBJ2-3; 7 bases match TRBD2. CDR3 protein: CASSLAGGTDTQYF. The DNA for the CDR3 is TGTGCCAGCAGCTTAGCGGGAGGGACAGATACGCAGTATTTT.